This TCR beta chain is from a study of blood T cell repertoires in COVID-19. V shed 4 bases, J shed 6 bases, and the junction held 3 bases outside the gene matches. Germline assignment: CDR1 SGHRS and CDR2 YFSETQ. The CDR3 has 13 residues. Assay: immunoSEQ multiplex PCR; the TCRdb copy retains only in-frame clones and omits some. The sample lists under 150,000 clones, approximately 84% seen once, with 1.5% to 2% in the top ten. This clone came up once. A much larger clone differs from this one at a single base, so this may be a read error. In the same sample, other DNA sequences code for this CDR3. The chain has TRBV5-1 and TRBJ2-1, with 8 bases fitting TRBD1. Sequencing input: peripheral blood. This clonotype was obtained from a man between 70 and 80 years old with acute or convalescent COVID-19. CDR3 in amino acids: CASSLGQGNEQFF. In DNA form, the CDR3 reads TGCGCCAGCAGCCTAGGACAGGGCAATGAGCAGTTCTTC.